This TCR beta chain was sequenced for a study of post-analysis software for immune sequencing data. For the study at large: Secondary progressive, relapsing-remitting and progressive-relapsing multiple sclerosis were among the included disease courses. Study-level points and caveats: When patients were compared with controls, four or five TRBV segments were more frequent, TRBV5-6, TRBV5-1 and TRBV20-1 among them. Patients with multiple sclerosis recorded significantly lower normalized Chao1 diversity than controls, the study found. Co-batched samples clustered tightly together by F measure.

The ends were cut back, 2 bases at V and 3 bases at J, with 8 bases in the middle. Germline loops: CDR1 MNHEY, CDR2 SVGEGT. This CDR3 is built from 13 residues. Turning to this clonotype: Its antigen is currently unknown.

Unique molecular identifiers were present in the TCR beta cDNA libraries. TCRdb ran MiXCR on the PCR reads and lists one entry per CDR3 protein. The data hold hundreds of thousands of distinct CDR3 sequences, with approximately 59% observed a single time. This TCR was sampled from a girl aged 2-10 years with multiple sclerosis. Sequencing was done on a sample of blood. The V and J genes are TRBV6-2 or TRBV6-3 and TRBJ2-7; D is uncertain. In DNA, the CDR3 is TGTGCCAGCAGTTACCTGCGGTACTACGAGCAGTACTTC. Translation gives CASSYLRYYEQYF.